The source of this T cell receptor beta chain is a study of a mutant IDH1 vaccine in newly diagnosed glioma. Whole-study context: At week 35 came visit V12, and visit V13 followed at week 47.

This table comes from immunoSEQ multiplex PCR, and its TCRdb copy is limited to in-frame clones, with some not included. The sample carries about 27,000 clones, around 80% recorded once. This sample's time point: week 35, safety follow-up. A 20-mer mutant IDH1 peptide at 300 ug was injected subcutaneously with topical imiquimod. Vaccinations, eight in total, occurred in weeks 1, 3, 5, 7, 11, 15, 19, 23. The CDR3 extends over 14 amino acids. Germline CDR1 SNHLY, CDR2 FYNNEI. The ends were cut back, 1 base at V and 10 bases at J, with 13 bases in the middle. In regard to this clone: Antigen unknown.

The chain has TRBV2 and TRBJ2-2, with D tentatively TRBD1 (6 bases). The material was PBMCs, obtained from a glioma patient whose treatment included an IDH1 peptide vaccine. The source is a man between 50 and 59 years old with glioma. The CDR3 sequence: CASSEENRVVELFF. Here the CDR3 DNA reads TGTGCCAGCAGTGAAGAGAACAGGGTCGTGGAGCTGTTTTTT. Full variable domain (rest looked up from reference TRBV2 and TRBJ2-2): EPEVTQTPSHQVTQMGQEVILRCVPISNHLYFYWYRQILGQKVEFLVSFYNNEISEKSEIFDDQFSVERPDGSNFTLKIRSTKLEDSAMYFCASSEENRVVELFFGEGSRLTVL.